Shown below are 8 T cell receptor beta chains from a single sample sequenced in a study of cytomegalovirus exposure and HLA in healthy donors. Primers for the PCR totalled 60 Vbeta and 13 Jbeta. Profiling relied on immunoSEQ multiplex PCR, and the TCRdb table lists in-frame clones only, not all of them. The data hold approximately 210,000 clones, with more than 75% observed a single time. Sequenced: PBMCs. Source of these receptors: a woman aged 45-65 years in good health and CMV-seronegative.

The chain links TRBV20-1 to TRBJ1-1; D perhaps matches TRBD1 (5 bases). V dropped 1 base and J dropped 7 bases, with 7 bases sitting between them. Germline V gene lookup returns CDR1 DFQATT and CDR2 SNEGSKA (reference sequence). CDR3 length: 11 amino acids. The CDR3 sequence is CSARVDSEAFF. CDR3 DNA sequence: TGCAGTGCTAGAGTAGACAGTGAAGCTTTCTTT.

As concerns this clone: Mismatch with germline at one junction end may stem from a read error. The rearrangement links TRBV7-7 to TRBJ2-3; 8 bases are shared with TRBD1. In germline, CDR1 is SSHAT, CDR2 FNYEAQ (reference sequence). CDR3 length equals 14 residues. In DNA, the CDR3 is TGTGCTAGCAGCTCCCGGGCAGGGGGCGATACGCAGTATTTT. Its translation is CASSSRAGGDTQYF.

This clone has only a few counts. The V gene is TRBV18, the J gene TRBJ1-1; no clear D. With 5 bases removed from V and 0 bases from J, the gap between germline ends came to 10 bases. CDR1 and CDR2 (germline): KGHSH, LQKENI. The length of the CDR3 is 14 residues. The DNA of the CDR3 is TGTGCCAGCTCATTGAAACAGCTGAACACTGAAGCTTTCTTT. Its protein is CASSLKQLNTEAFF. The complete variable domain, with remaining parts taken from reference TRBV18 and TRBJ1-1, reads NAGVMQNPRHLVRRRGQEARLRCSPMKGHSHVYWYRQLPEEGLKFMVYLQKENIIDESGMPKERFSAEFPKEGPSILRIQQVVRGDSAAYFCASSLKQLNTEAFFGQGTRLTVV.

The CDR3 here is CASSVGGLIAYEQYF. As DNA, the CDR3 is TGTGCCAGCAGCGTAGGAGGACTAATAGCCTACGAGCAGTACTTC. The J gene is TRBJ2-7, the V gene TRBV9; D may be TRBD2 (6 bases). From germline, CDR1 is SGDLS and CDR2 YYNGEE. Between the trimmed V and J ends, which lost 0 bases and 2 bases, there was a span of 12 bases. The CDR3 has 15 amino acids.

This chain links TRBV18 with TRBJ2-7; 7 nucleotides align to TRBD2. The CDR3 length is 16 residues. V dropped 2 bases and J dropped 7; count of bases not matched to a gene: 14. The germline V gene encodes CDR1 KGHSH and CDR2 LQKENI. The CDR3 bases are TGTGCCAGCTCACCAAAGTCTAGCGGCCATGCGGGGGAGCAGTACTTC. Protein sequence: CASSPKSSGHAGEQYF.

This chain links TRBV5-4 with TRBJ2-7, with 9 nucleotides matching TRBD2. The V gene's germline CDR1 is SGHNT and CDR2 YYREEE (reference sequence). The V gene end was trimmed by 4 bases and the J gene end by 8 bases; junction bases not matched to a gene: 10. The CDR3 contains 14 residues. This CDR3 reads CASSGGREGRKQYF. The DNA of the CDR3 is TGTGCCAGCAGCGGGGGGCGGGAGGGCCGGAAGCAGTACTTC.

The CDR3 coding sequence is TGTGCCACCCACCCTGGACTAGCGGGGACGTCTAGCACAGATACGCAGTATTTT. Its translation is CATHPGLAGTSSTDTQYF. The V gene is TRBV10-3, the J gene TRBJ2-3; 12 positions match TRBD2. The CDR3 extends over 18 amino acids. After removal of 10 bases from V and 0 bases from J, the junction contained 14 bases not matched to a gene. The germline CDR1 and CDR2 sequences are ENHRY and SYGVKD.

The rearrangement links TRBV6-5 to TRBJ1-1; tentative D call: TRBD1 (5 bases). The V end lost 2 bases, the J end lost 3 bases, and 16 bases lay between the germline ends. This CDR3 is built from 16 residues. From germline, CDR1 is MNHEY and CDR2 SVGAGI. The CDR3 bases are TGTGCCAGCAGTTACGGGCGTGGACACCCGGACACTGAAGCTTTCTTT. Translation gives CASSYGRGHPDTEAFF.